Here is one T cell receptor (beta chain) with its context. These data originate in a study of technical replicates of blood from a few donors. Some clones are missing from TCRdb's copy, which holds only in-frame ones; the method was immunoSEQ multiplex PCR. The sample lists around 60,000 clones, about 91% occurring once. Germline CDR1 is SGHKS and CDR2 is YYEKEE (reference sequence). The CDR3 contains 13 residues. V lost 4 bases to trimming and J lost 1 base, with 8 bases between them. The sequence was collected from a human donor in good health. Some clones in this sample may be carry-over from other donors' samples. Sequencing input: PBMCs. This chain connects TRBV5-5 to TRBJ1-1; D is ambiguous. The CDR3 DNA follows: TGTGCCAGCAGCAACCAGCGGAACACTGAAGCTTTCTTT. As protein: CASSNQRNTEAFF.